These T cell receptor beta chains were read from a single sample in a study of T cells in Graves' hyperthyroidism and ophthalmopathy. TCRdb recomputed calls from the multiplex PCR reads with MiXCR, one row per CDR3 protein. The sample yields about 740,000 distinct CDR3 sequences, around 13% seen once. The source material was blood. These receptors were obtained from a woman aged 18-35 years with Graves' hyperthyroidism. Each CDR3 is given with its conserved first and last residue. D genes are given only for firm matches. Expanded clones get a size class; other rows say once, few or many, or leave the size out.

CDR3 length: 16
D gene: TRBD1
V gene: TRBV5-5
J gene: TRBJ2-1
clone size: few
CDR3 DNA: TGTGCCAGCAGCCCCACCCAGGGGGCGCATGATAGTGAGCAGTTCTTC
CDR3 protein: CASSPTQGAHDSEQFF

CDR3 length: 14
D gene: TRBD1
V gene: TRBV9
J gene: TRBJ1-2
clone size: many
CDR3 DNA: TGTGCCAGCAAATCTATGGCAGGGGGCGATGGCTACACCTTC
CDR3 protein: CASKSMAGGDGYTF

CDR3 length: 12
D gene: .
V gene: TRBV20-1
J gene: TRBJ2-5
clone size: many
CDR3 DNA: TGCAGCGCTAGCTTCCTACAAGAGACCCAGTACTTC
CDR3 protein: CSASFLQETQYF

CDR3 length: 14
D gene: .
V gene: TRBV5-1
J gene: TRBJ1-5
clone size: .
CDR3 DNA: TGCGCCAGCAGCTTGGACGGACGAGATCAGCCCCAGCATTTT
CDR3 protein: CASSLDGRDQPQHF

CDR3 length: 17
D gene: .
V gene: TRBV5-1
J gene: TRBJ1-2
clone size: many
CDR3 DNA: TGCGCCAGCAGCTCTTTGGAGGCTCGTGCCAGCCTCTATGGCTACACCTTC
CDR3 protein: CASSSLEARASLYGYTF

CDR3 length: 16
D gene: TRBD2
V gene: TRBV9
J gene: TRBJ2-3
clone size: few
CDR3 DNA: TGTGCCAGCAGCCTCGGGACTAGCCCTCGGATAGATACGCAGTATTTT
CDR3 protein: CASSLGTSPRIDTQYF

CDR3 length: 17
D gene: TRBD1
V gene: TRBV7-3
J gene: TRBJ2-1
clone size: few
CDR3 DNA: TGTGCCAGCAGCTTGCTCCTCCGACAGGGGAGGTACAATGAGCAGTTCTTC
CDR3 protein: CASSLLLRQGRYNEQFF

CDR3 length: 11
D gene: .
V gene: TRBV30
J gene: TRBJ1-6
clone size: few
CDR3 DNA: TGTGCCTGGGAGAGAAATTCACCCCTCCACTTT
CDR3 protein: CAWERNSPLHF

CDR3 length: 14
D gene: .
V gene: TRBV20-1
J gene: TRBJ1-5
clone size: many
CDR3 DNA: TGCAGTGCTAGAGCCCTCTATGACAATCAGCCCCAGCATTTT
CDR3 protein: CSARALYDNQPQHF

CDR3 length: 13
D gene: .
V gene: TRBV27
J gene: TRBJ2-3
clone size: many
CDR3 DNA: TGTGCCAGCAGTTTACTAACCGGAGATACGCAGTATTTT
CDR3 protein: CASSLLTGDTQYF

CDR3 length: 14
D gene: .
V gene: TRBV10-3
J gene: TRBJ2-7
clone size: .
CDR3 DNA: TGTGCCATCAGTAAACCAGGGTCAACCTACGAGCAGTACTTC
CDR3 protein: CAISKPGSTYEQYF

CDR3 length: 16
D gene: .
V gene: TRBV5-4
J gene: TRBJ2-5
clone size: few
CDR3 DNA: TGTGCCAGCAGTTCTCCCGGTGGAAGGGTCCAAGAGACCCAGTACTTC
CDR3 protein: CASSSPGGRVQETQYF

CDR3 length: 17
D gene: TRBD1
V gene: TRBV18
J gene: TRBJ1-1
clone size: .
CDR3 DNA: TGTGCCAGCTCACCAAAACAGGGGGCCTTCATGAACACTGAAGCTTTCTTT
CDR3 protein: CASSPKQGAFMNTEAFF

CDR3 length: 13
D gene: .
V gene: TRBV30
J gene: TRBJ1-2
clone size: few
CDR3 DNA: TGTGCCTGGAGTGACACAGGTCCCGGGGGCTACACCTTC
CDR3 protein: CAWSDTGPGGYTF

CDR3 length: 16
D gene: TRBD1
V gene: TRBV11-3
J gene: TRBJ2-2
clone size: many
CDR3 DNA: TGTGCCAGCACTGACAGGGGCCGTCCTCTAACCGGGGAGCTGTTTTTT
CDR3 protein: CASTDRGRPLTGELFF

CDR3 length: 14
D gene: .
V gene: TRBV13
J gene: TRBJ2-5
clone size: many
CDR3 DNA: TGTGCCAGCAGCTTAAGGGGTAGCCAAGAGACCCAGTACTTC
CDR3 protein: CASSLRGSQETQYF

CDR3 length: 15
D gene: TRBD1
V gene: TRBV7-9
J gene: TRBJ1-1
clone size: few
CDR3 DNA: TGTGCCAGCAGCTGGGTGGACAGGGCGAACACTGAAGCTTTCTTT
CDR3 protein: CASSWVDRANTEAFF

CDR3 length: 14
D gene: .
V gene: TRBV7-9
J gene: TRBJ1-1
clone size: .
CDR3 DNA: TGTGCCAGCAGCTTAGGGGGAAGACCCGATGAGGCTTTCTTT
CDR3 protein: CASSLGGRPDEAFF

CDR3 length: 14
D gene: .
V gene: TRBV20-1
J gene: TRBJ2-1
clone size: many
CDR3 DNA: TGCAGTGCTAGAAGTCCTTCCTCCTACAATGAGCAGTTCTTC
CDR3 protein: CSARSPSSYNEQFF

CDR3 length: 14
D gene: .
V gene: TRBV11-3
J gene: TRBJ1-1
clone size: many
CDR3 DNA: TGTGCCAGCAGCCGAACTGGGACGGTCACTGAAGCTTTCTTT
CDR3 protein: CASSRTGTVTEAFF

CDR3 length: 17
D gene: .
V gene: TRBV5-8
J gene: TRBJ2-7
clone size: many
CDR3 DNA: TGTGCCAGCAGCTTGGGCCCCGCAGGGCTCGTCTCCTACGAGCAGTACTTC
CDR3 protein: CASSLGPAGLVSYEQYF

CDR3 length: 15
D gene: .
V gene: TRBV5-6
J gene: TRBJ2-1
clone size: few
CDR3 DNA: TGTGCCAGCAGCGGGAGGTGGGAGAGGAGGAATGAGCAGTTCTTC
CDR3 protein: CASSGRWERRNEQFF

CDR3 length: 14
D gene: .
V gene: TRBV20-1
J gene: TRBJ2-7
clone size: many
CDR3 DNA: TGCAGTGCTAGATTGGGGGCCCCTGAGGACGAGCAGTACTTC
CDR3 protein: CSARLGAPEDEQYF

CDR3 length: 15
D gene: TRBD1
V gene: TRBV7-2
J gene: TRBJ2-2
clone size: few
CDR3 DNA: TGTGCCAGCAGCTTCCTTGGGACAGCCACCGGGGAGCTGTTTTTT
CDR3 protein: CASSFLGTATGELFF

CDR3 length: 12
D gene: TRBD2
V gene: TRBV19
J gene: TRBJ2-1
clone size: few
CDR3 DNA: TGTGCCAGTAAATGGAGCGGGGGAGAGCAGTTCTTC
CDR3 protein: CASKWSGGEQFF

CDR3 length: 14
D gene: .
V gene: TRBV7-2
J gene: TRBJ2-5
clone size: many
CDR3 DNA: TGTGCCAGCAGCCCCCTGCAAGGGCGAGAGACCCAGTACTTC
CDR3 protein: CASSPLQGRETQYF

CDR3 length: 11
D gene: .
V gene: TRBV7-9
J gene: TRBJ1-2
clone size: .
CDR3 DNA: TGTGCCTGCAGCCTAGATAATGGCTACACCTTC
CDR3 protein: CACSLDNGYTF

CDR3 length: 15
D gene: TRBD2
V gene: TRBV2
J gene: TRBJ2-7
clone size: many
CDR3 DNA: TGTGCCAGCAGCGAAGTTCGGGGGAGGGCATACGAGCAGTACTTC
CDR3 protein: CASSEVRGRAYEQYF

CDR3 length: 15
D gene: .
V gene: TRBV6-2/TRBV6-3
J gene: TRBJ2-2
clone size: .
CDR3 DNA: TGTGCCAGCAGTTCACGCAGGGCAAGCACCGGGGAGCTGTTTTTT
CDR3 protein: CASSSRRASTGELFF

CDR3 length: 11
D gene: .
V gene: TRBV10-3
J gene: TRBJ2-3
clone size: few
CDR3 DNA: TGTGCCGCCGGGCCGACAGATACGCAGTATTTT
CDR3 protein: CAAGPTDTQYF

CDR3 length: 15
D gene: .
V gene: TRBV7-8
J gene: TRBJ1-4
clone size: many
CDR3 DNA: TGTGCCAGCAGCTCGGACCGTTTAACTAATGAAAAACTGTTTTTT
CDR3 protein: CASSSDRLTNEKLFF

CDR3 length: 13
D gene: .
V gene: TRBV18
J gene: TRBJ1-2
clone size: many
CDR3 DNA: TGTGCCAGCTCACCGTCAGGTCTCTTTGGCTACACCTTC
CDR3 protein: CASSPSGLFGYTF

CDR3 length: 14
D gene: .
V gene: TRBV28
J gene: TRBJ2-3
clone size: few
CDR3 DNA: TGTGCCAGCAGTTCCCTATGGAGCACAGATACGCAGTATTTT
CDR3 protein: CASSSLWSTDTQYF

CDR3 length: 15
D gene: .
V gene: TRBV30
J gene: TRBJ2-1
clone size: many
CDR3 DNA: TGTGCCTGGAGTGTAGGGTCTGGTAGTTACAATGAGCAGTTCTTC
CDR3 protein: CAWSVGSGSYNEQFF

CDR3 length: 14
D gene: .
V gene: TRBV9
J gene: TRBJ2-5
clone size: many
CDR3 DNA: TGTGCCAGCAGCGTAGCTGAAGGGTGGGCGACCCAGTACTTC
CDR3 protein: CASSVAEGWATQYF

CDR3 length: 13
D gene: .
V gene: TRBV7-2
J gene: TRBJ2-7
clone size: many
CDR3 DNA: TGTGCCAGCAGCCCACAGTTGGGGTACGAGCAGTACTTC
CDR3 protein: CASSPQLGYEQYF

CDR3 length: 14
D gene: TRBD1
V gene: TRBV6-1
J gene: TRBJ1-5
clone size: few
CDR3 DNA: TGTGCCAGCACCGGGACAGGGCTCAATCAGCCCCAGCATTTT
CDR3 protein: CASTGTGLNQPQHF

CDR3 length: 20
D gene: TRBD2
V gene: TRBV24-1
J gene: TRBJ2-3
clone size: few
CDR3 DNA: TGTGCCACCAGTGATACCCTAGCGGAAGGCAACTCCTCTAGCACAGATACGCAGTATTTT
CDR3 protein: CATSDTLAEGNSSSTDTQYF

CDR3 length: 14
D gene: TRBD1
V gene: TRBV2
J gene: TRBJ2-2
clone size: many
CDR3 DNA: TGTGCCAGCAGAGGGGCAGGGGGCACCGGGGAGCTGTTTTTT
CDR3 protein: CASRGAGGTGELFF

CDR3 length: 14
D gene: .
V gene: TRBV5-1
J gene: TRBJ2-7
clone size: many
CDR3 DNA: TGCGCCAGCAGCTTGGCCGGGGGACACTACGAGCAGTACTTC
CDR3 protein: CASSLAGGHYEQYF